Reported below is one TCR beta chain. The clone's antigen remains unknown. The input lacks base qualities; no much larger clone sits a single base away. The data were obtained in a study of blood T cell repertoires in COVID-19 (dated by TCRdb to the early 2020s). Background for the entire study: Collaborator samples came from the United States, Italy and Spain and covered acute and convalescent phases of COVID-19. The material from the prospective study consisted of cDNA or gDNA derived from T cells, B-cell-depleted T cells, or PBMCs. Subjects who had been exposed to COVID-19, were actively infected with it, or had recovered from it provided the deeply sampled blood TCRbeta repertoires that made up the dataset. The repertoires were released in a freely available public database intended as a resource for research on the immune response to SARS-CoV-2. The samples were drawn from the first 160 participants of the ongoing ImmuneRACE study and from 950 to 1,500 subjects provided by 6 global collaborators. The sample metadata nearly always contained a de-identified subject ID, COVID-19 status, age in years and sex. Where available, HLA class I and class II types were taken from metadata supplied by the sample provider and were not determined by assay-based typing. Broad study findings and their caveats: How much clinical and demographic metadata was included differed by source and by participant, and the metadata was provided uncurated.

Participants in the prospective study were enrolled through a virtual design, were aged about 18 to 89 years, and lived in roughly 25 United States geographic areas. In the prospective study, participants were assigned to cohorts based on the clinical history participants reported in a screening survey and a study questionnaire. In the prospective study, mobile phlebotomists collected whole blood, serum and a nasopharyngeal or oropharyngeal swab from each participant. Over a roughly 2-month period, participants in the prospective study had the option of providing additional blood draws and questionnaires. Before DNA extraction, prospective study blood samples were shipped either frozen or at room temperature. The CDR3 numbers 11 residues from cysteine through phenylalanine. Just CDR3 DNA is preserved here, 33 bases in frame from base 1. Between the V and J ends, shortened by 11 bases and 7 bases respectively, the junction contains 14 bases. Per the germline V gene (reference sequence), LNHDA is the CDR1 and SQIVND is the CDR2.

TCRbeta CDR3 regions were amplified from genomic DNA using the immunoSEQ Assay, a bias-controlled multiplex PCR. The study's own analysis went as follows. The number of nucleated cells in each sample was estimated from the amplification of reference gene primers within the assay. To quantify the absolute abundance of each unique TCRbeta CDR3 rearrangement, sequence reads were collapsed and filtered. For each sample, productive Simpson clonality was calculated as the square root of Simpson's diversity index over productive rearrangements. Here the immuneACCESS table is served through TCRdb, limited to in-frame sequences with V and J called. Missing clones are a known gap in these copies; in checked studies unresolved V genes cover under half, and the rest lacks a known reason. That table supplies the V and J calls and clone size; D and trimming were determined from the DNA. This sample holds 150,000 or so clones; 65% to 85% were observed only once. The ten biggest clones cover 3.5% to 4% of the sample.

The rearrangement combines TRBV19 with TRBJ1-2; TRBD1 is a weak D gene call, 5 bases matching. The sequenced material came from PBMCs or T cells enriched from blood (not recorded which). This receptor was taken from a woman aged 50 to 60 in a cohort exposed to, infected with or recovered from COVID-19 (not recorded which). The CDR3 region has the sequence CASGTATGYTF. The nucleotide sequence reads TGTGCCTCAGGGACTGCGACTGGCTACACCTTC.